This TCR beta chain was sequenced in a study of early stage breast cancer tumors. Across the study: Samples were sequenced at about 10-fold average coverage.

The method was immunoSEQ multiplex PCR; TCRdb's version includes in-frame clones alone and lacks a portion of them. The repertoire holds a few thousand clones, with about 70% as singletons. Study-wide points: Compared with adjacent normal breast tissue, tumors showed 2 to 2.5-fold greater T cell density and higher clonality. Comparing each tissue with blood distinguished tumor from normal in most of the 16 patients.

The V end lost 4 bases, the J end lost 4 bases, and 11 bases lay between the germline ends. The germline V gene has CDR1 SGDLS and CDR2 YYNGEE. The CDR3 is made up of 14 amino acids. Note on this clone: The antigen is undetermined.

The V and J genes are TRBV9 and TRBJ2-2; D not resolved. Sequenced material: breast tumor tissue. The receptor was isolated from a person in their sixties with breast cancer. The CDR3 sequence is CASSPPGLTGELFF. CDR3 DNA: TGTGCCAGCAGCCCCCCGGGCCTCACCGGGGAGCTGTTTTTT.